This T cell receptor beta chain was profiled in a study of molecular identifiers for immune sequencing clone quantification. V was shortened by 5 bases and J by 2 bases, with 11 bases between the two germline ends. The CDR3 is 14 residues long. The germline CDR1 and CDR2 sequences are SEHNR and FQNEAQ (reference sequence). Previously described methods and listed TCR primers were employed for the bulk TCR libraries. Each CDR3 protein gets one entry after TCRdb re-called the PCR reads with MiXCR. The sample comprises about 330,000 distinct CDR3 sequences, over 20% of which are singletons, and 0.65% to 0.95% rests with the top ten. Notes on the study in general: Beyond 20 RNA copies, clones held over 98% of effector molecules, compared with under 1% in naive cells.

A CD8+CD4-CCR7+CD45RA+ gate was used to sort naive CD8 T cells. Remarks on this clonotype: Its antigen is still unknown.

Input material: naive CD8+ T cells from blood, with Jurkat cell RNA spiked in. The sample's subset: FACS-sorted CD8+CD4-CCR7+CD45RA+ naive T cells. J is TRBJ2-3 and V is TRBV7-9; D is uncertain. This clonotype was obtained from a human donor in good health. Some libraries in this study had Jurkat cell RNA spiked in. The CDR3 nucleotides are TGTGCCAGCAGCACCACAGTCTCCACAGATACGCAGTATTTT. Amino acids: CASSTTVSTDTQYF.